A single sample gave rise to the 20 T cell receptor beta chains below, sequenced in a study of blood T cell repertoires in COVID-19. Clones were read by immunoSEQ multiplex PCR, and TCRdb kept only the in-frame ones, dropping some. The sample has about 100,000 clones, around 85% seen once. Sequencing was performed on PBMCs or T cells enriched from blood (not recorded which). These receptors all stem from a woman in her fifties or sixties who had recovered from COVID-19.

The chain recombines TRBV3-1 (or the pseudogene TRBV3-2) with TRBJ2-5; maybe TRBD1 (6 bases). The CDR3 runs 12 residues. From germline, CDR1 is LGHDT and CDR2 YNNKEL (reference sequence). Trimming took off 4 bases at V and 4 bases at J, with 7 bases between the two ends. CDR3 protein: CASSLRGETQYF. In nucleotides, the CDR3 is TGTGCCAGCAGCCTCAGGGGAGAGACCCAGTACTTC.

This chain joins TRBV5-1 and TRBJ1-1; no definite D call. The CDR3 length is 12 residues. The V gene lost 5 bases and the J gene lost 1 base, with 6 bases spanning the gap. Germline V CDR1 and CDR2: SGHRS, YFSETQ. CDR3 in DNA: TGCGCCAGCAGTTTAAAGAACACTGAAGCTTTCTTT. The encoded protein is CASSLKNTEAFF.

V usage is TRBV19 and J usage is TRBJ1-1, with 11 nucleotides matching TRBD1. CDR1 is LNHDA and CDR2 is SQIVND in the germline V gene (reference sequence). The junction had 6 bases not matched to a gene; V was cut back by 6 bases and J by 6 bases. The CDR3 contains 14 residues. The CDR3 nucleotides are TGTGCCAGTAGGAAGGACAGGGGGCTCCCTGAAGCTTTCTTT. Encoded protein: CASRKDRGLPEAFF.

This clone was observed a few times. This sequence joins TRBV24-1 and TRBJ2-1; 13 bases match TRBD2. The CDR3 sequence is 16 residues long. The V segment lost 2 bases and the J segment 8 bases; nucleotides outside the gene matches: 5. Germline V gives CDR1 KGHDR, CDR2 SFDVKD. The CDR3 loop is CATSDSRTSGSYEQFF. The DNA of the CDR3 is TGTGCCACCAGTGATTCTCGGACTAGCGGGAGTTATGAGCAGTTCTTC.

V gene TRBV28 combines with J gene TRBJ2-1, with 7 bases that match TRBD2. The CDR3 length is 14 residues. CDR1 is MDHEN and CDR2 is SYDVKM in the germline V gene. Germline trimming cut 5 bases from V and 9 bases from J; bases unmatched to any gene: 10. CDR3 sequence: CASSPRRTRVEQFF. CDR3 DNA sequence: TGTGCCAGCAGTCCCCGCCGGACTAGAGTTGAGCAGTTCTTC.

The chain recombines TRBV27 with TRBJ2-7; 8 nucleotides agree with TRBD1. Trimming cost V 5 bases and J 4 bases; bases outside gene matches: 7. Germline V gives CDR1 MNHEY, CDR2 SMNVEV (reference sequence). The CDR3 is 14 residues long. In nucleotides, the CDR3 is TGTGCCAGCAGTGCCCGGACAGGGAATTACGAGCAGTACTTC. Its translation: CASSARTGNYEQYF.

The table lists this clone with a count of one. The rearrangement links TRBV28 to TRBJ1-1; D is perhaps TRBD1 (5 bases). From germline, CDR1 is MDHEN and CDR2 SYDVKM. The CDR3 sequence is 15 residues long. Trimming took 6 bases from V and 1 from J, leaving 15 bases between them. The DNA of the CDR3 is TGTGCCAGCAGGACACCGATGGGGGGGAACACTGAAGCTTTCTTT. This sequence encodes CASRTPMGGNTEAFF.

The rearrangement links TRBV7-2 to TRBJ2-7; possible D gene TRBD1, 5 bases. CDR1 SGHTA and CDR2 FQGNSA come from the germline V gene. V lost 1 base, J lost 2 bases, and 9 bases lay in between. CDR3 length: 14 amino acids. CDR3 sequence (DNA): TGTGCCAGCAGCTTAGGGGCAGGGCCCTACGAGCAGTACTTC. It yields the protein CASSLGAGPYEQYF.

This clone has more than one count but fewer than ten. The genes are TRBV3-1 (or the pseudogene TRBV3-2) and TRBJ1-6; D is perhaps TRBD1 (5 bases). The CDR3 runs to 14 residues. Trimming pared 1 base from V and 7 bases from J, leaving 8 bases between. CDR1 is LGHDT, CDR2 YNNKEL, per germline (reference sequence). In DNA, the CDR3 is TGTGCCAGCAGCCAAGGTGGGGGGAATTCACCCCTCCACTTT. This codes for CASSQGGGNSPLHF.

The V call is TRBV3-1 (or the pseudogene TRBV3-2), the J call TRBJ2-5, with TRBD2 matching 10 bases. Germline V lookup: CDR1 LGHDT, CDR2 YNNKEL (reference sequence). The CDR3 extends over 17 amino acids. With 0 bases clipped from V and 4 bases from J, the junction kept 8 bases outside the gene matches. The CDR3 bases are TGTGCCAGCAGCCAAGAGGTCAGCGGGAGGGCCTCAGAGACCCAGTACTTC. This codes for CASSQEVSGRASETQYF.

The chain employs TRBV5-1 and TRBJ1-4, with 8 bases that match TRBD1. The ends lost 0 bases at V and 6 bases at J; junction bases unmatched: 7. Looked up from germline, CDR1 is SGHRS and CDR2 is YFSETQ. The CDR3 is 16 amino acids. The CDR3 is CASSLGGQGQDEKLFF. The CDR3 region has the DNA TGCGCCAGCAGCTTGGGAGGACAGGGCCAAGATGAAAAACTGTTTTTT.

V and J are TRBV28 and TRBJ2-3; no definite D call. Trimming took off 1 base at V and 0 bases at J, with 5 bases between the two ends. Germline V CDR1 and CDR2: MDHEN, SYDVKM. CDR3 length equals 14 residues. CDR3 region: CASSLSVSTDTQYF. As DNA, the CDR3 is TGTGCCAGCAGTTTATCGGTTAGCACAGATACGCAGTATTTT.

The sample holds one count of this clone. The gene calls are TRBV27 and TRBJ2-1, with TRBD1 matching 7 bases. CDR3 length: 16 amino acids. V gave up 8 bases and J gave up 5 bases; unmatched junction bases: 15. The germline CDR1 and CDR2 sequences are MNHEY and SMNVEV (reference sequence). The CDR3 here is CASQPGTVTWDNEQFF. The CDR3 DNA is TGTGCCAGCCAACCCGGGACAGTAACTTGGGACAATGAGCAGTTCTTC.

This chain connects TRBV10-3 to TRBJ1-2; TRBD1 is a possible D gene (6 bases). The CDR3 consists of 14 residues. Germline V gives CDR1 ENHRY, CDR2 SYGVKD. V was clipped by 0 bases and J by 8 bases, with 13 bases between them. The CDR3 sequence is CAISESGGAGGYTF. CDR3 DNA sequence: TGTGCCATCAGTGAGTCAGGGGGGGCAGGAGGCTACACCTTC.

The rearrangement links TRBV28 to TRBJ1-1, with TRBD1 matching over 9 bases. CDR3 length equals 16 residues. The junction had 10 bases not matched to a gene; V was cut back by 4 bases and J by 4 bases. CDR1 MDHEN and CDR2 SYDVKM come from the germline V gene. CDR3 DNA sequence: TGTGCCAGCAGTTCGGACCGGGACAGGGCGGGCACTGAAGCTTTCTTT. Encoded protein: CASSSDRDRAGTEAFF.

The genes are TRBV12-1 and TRBJ2-7; TRBD2, the D gene given by the table, was not confirmed from the DNA. TRBV12-1 is flagged as a pseudogene. CDR3 length: 19 residues. The DNA for the CDR3 is TGTGCCAGCAGCTTTGATATTAAAACGGCCGGGAGTCGTTGGGCCGAGCAGTACTTC. It specifies CASSFDIKTAGSRWAEQYF.

This chain links TRBV10-3 with TRBJ1-1; the match to TRBD1 covers 9 bases. The V gene end was trimmed by 4 bases and the J gene end by 5 bases; junction bases not matched to a gene: 2. CDR3 length equals 13 residues. Germline CDR1 ENHRY, CDR2 SYGVKD. As DNA, the CDR3 is TGTGCCATCAGTGGGACAGGGGCAACTGAAGCTTTCTTT. Its protein is CAISGTGATEAFF.

This chain uses TRBV3-1 (or the pseudogene TRBV3-2) with TRBJ1-1; a possible D gene is TRBD1 (5 bases). Deletions cut 8 bases from V and 5 bases from J, with 12 bases between. This CDR3 region has 12 residues. Germline V CDR1 and CDR2: LGHDT, YNNKEL (reference sequence). The CDR3 spells CASGGVGTEAFF. The CDR3 bases are TGTGCCAGCGGGGGGGTTGGAACTGAAGCTTTCTTT.

This sequence joins TRBV3-1 (or the pseudogene TRBV3-2) and TRBJ2-4; D may be TRBD1 (6 bases). The V gene lost 4 bases and the J gene lost 11 bases, with 15 bases spanning the gap. The CDR3 covers 13 residues. CDR1 LGHDT and CDR2 YNNKEL come from the germline V gene (reference sequence). CDR3 coding DNA: TGTGCCAGCAGCCTACCTGGACAGAGTGTTCAGTACTTC. Amino acid sequence: CASSLPGQSVQYF.

The rearrangement links TRBV6-5 to TRBJ1-6; TRBD1 is a possible D gene (6 bases). The CDR3 covers 11 residues. Per the germline V gene, CDR1 is MNHEY and CDR2 is SVGAGI. V was shortened by 10 bases and J by 7 bases, with 8 bases between the two germline ends. DNA for the CDR3: TGTGCCACTGGACAGAATTCACCCCTCCACTTT. This encodes CATGQNSPLHF.